This TCR beta chain was recovered during a study of human T cells and chemical hapten exposure. The time point is: patch test 1, 2 weeks after DPC sensitization. The treatment is: therapeutic diphenylcyclopropenone sensitization with weekly scalp DPC. The table lists this clonotype with a few counts. Trimming took 4 bases from V and 1 from J, leaving 10 bases between them. Germline V lookup: CDR1 LGHDT, CDR2 YNNKEL (reference sequence). This CDR3 is 14 amino acids long. Each CDR3 protein is one row after TCRdb ran MiXCR on the RACE reads. The data show over 95,000 distinct CDR3 sequences, with roughly 12% seen just once and 2% to 2.5% held by the top ten.

Sequencing was performed on whole blood, taken in connection with sensitization to the hapten diphenylcyclopropenone (DPC). The chain has TRBV3-1 and TRBJ2-5; possibly TRBD1 or TRBD2 for D (5 bases each). This clonotype was obtained from a woman aged 35 to 49 with alopecia areata. Some clones in this sample may be carry-over from other donors' samples. The CDR3 coding sequence is TGTGCCAGCAGCCTGGGACGGTTCCAAGAGACCCAGTACTTC. This encodes CASSLGRFQETQYF.